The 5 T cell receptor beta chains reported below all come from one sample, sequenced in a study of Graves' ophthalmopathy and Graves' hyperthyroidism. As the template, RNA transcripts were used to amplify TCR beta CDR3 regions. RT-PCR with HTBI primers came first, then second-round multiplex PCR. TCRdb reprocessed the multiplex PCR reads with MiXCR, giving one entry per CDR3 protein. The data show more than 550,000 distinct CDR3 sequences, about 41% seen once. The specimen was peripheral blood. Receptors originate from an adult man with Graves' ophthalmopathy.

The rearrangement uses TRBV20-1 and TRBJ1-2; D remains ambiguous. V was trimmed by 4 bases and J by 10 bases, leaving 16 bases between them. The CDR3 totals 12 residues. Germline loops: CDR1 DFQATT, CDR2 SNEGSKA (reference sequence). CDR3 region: CSATRGGEDYTF. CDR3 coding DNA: TGCAGTGCTACCCGGGGAGGAGAGGACTACACCTTC.

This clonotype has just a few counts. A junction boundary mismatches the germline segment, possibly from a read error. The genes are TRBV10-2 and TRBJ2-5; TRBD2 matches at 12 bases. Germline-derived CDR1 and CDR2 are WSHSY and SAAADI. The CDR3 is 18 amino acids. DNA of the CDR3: TGCGCCAGCAGTGAAGAGAGTCTAGCGGGAGGGTACCAAGTGACCCAGTACTTC. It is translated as CASSEESLAGGYQVTQYF.

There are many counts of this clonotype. DNA for the CDR3: TGTGCCAGCAGCCCGGGACTTTCTGCCGAGCAGTACTTC. Its translation: CASSPGLSAEQYF. J is TRBJ2-7 and V is TRBV7-9, with D possibly TRBD2 on 6 matching bases. V was trimmed by 5 bases and J by 6 bases, leaving 14 bases between them. CDR1 and CDR2 (germline): SEHNR, FQNEAQ (reference sequence). The CDR3 spans 13 residues.

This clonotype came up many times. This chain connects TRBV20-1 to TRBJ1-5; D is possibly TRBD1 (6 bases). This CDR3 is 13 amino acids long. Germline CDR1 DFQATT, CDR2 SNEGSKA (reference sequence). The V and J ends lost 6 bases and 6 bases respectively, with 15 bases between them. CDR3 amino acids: CSAPQGEGQPQHF. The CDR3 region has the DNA TGCAGTGCCCCACAGGGTGAAGGTCAGCCCCAGCATTTT.

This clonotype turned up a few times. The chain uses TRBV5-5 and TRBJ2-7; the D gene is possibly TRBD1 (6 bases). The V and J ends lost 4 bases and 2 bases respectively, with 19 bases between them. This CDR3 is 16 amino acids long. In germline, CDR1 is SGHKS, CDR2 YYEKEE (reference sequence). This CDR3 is CASSQSRDNPPYEQYF. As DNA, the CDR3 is TGTGCCAGCAGCCAGAGCCGGGACAATCCCCCCTACGAGCAGTACTTC.